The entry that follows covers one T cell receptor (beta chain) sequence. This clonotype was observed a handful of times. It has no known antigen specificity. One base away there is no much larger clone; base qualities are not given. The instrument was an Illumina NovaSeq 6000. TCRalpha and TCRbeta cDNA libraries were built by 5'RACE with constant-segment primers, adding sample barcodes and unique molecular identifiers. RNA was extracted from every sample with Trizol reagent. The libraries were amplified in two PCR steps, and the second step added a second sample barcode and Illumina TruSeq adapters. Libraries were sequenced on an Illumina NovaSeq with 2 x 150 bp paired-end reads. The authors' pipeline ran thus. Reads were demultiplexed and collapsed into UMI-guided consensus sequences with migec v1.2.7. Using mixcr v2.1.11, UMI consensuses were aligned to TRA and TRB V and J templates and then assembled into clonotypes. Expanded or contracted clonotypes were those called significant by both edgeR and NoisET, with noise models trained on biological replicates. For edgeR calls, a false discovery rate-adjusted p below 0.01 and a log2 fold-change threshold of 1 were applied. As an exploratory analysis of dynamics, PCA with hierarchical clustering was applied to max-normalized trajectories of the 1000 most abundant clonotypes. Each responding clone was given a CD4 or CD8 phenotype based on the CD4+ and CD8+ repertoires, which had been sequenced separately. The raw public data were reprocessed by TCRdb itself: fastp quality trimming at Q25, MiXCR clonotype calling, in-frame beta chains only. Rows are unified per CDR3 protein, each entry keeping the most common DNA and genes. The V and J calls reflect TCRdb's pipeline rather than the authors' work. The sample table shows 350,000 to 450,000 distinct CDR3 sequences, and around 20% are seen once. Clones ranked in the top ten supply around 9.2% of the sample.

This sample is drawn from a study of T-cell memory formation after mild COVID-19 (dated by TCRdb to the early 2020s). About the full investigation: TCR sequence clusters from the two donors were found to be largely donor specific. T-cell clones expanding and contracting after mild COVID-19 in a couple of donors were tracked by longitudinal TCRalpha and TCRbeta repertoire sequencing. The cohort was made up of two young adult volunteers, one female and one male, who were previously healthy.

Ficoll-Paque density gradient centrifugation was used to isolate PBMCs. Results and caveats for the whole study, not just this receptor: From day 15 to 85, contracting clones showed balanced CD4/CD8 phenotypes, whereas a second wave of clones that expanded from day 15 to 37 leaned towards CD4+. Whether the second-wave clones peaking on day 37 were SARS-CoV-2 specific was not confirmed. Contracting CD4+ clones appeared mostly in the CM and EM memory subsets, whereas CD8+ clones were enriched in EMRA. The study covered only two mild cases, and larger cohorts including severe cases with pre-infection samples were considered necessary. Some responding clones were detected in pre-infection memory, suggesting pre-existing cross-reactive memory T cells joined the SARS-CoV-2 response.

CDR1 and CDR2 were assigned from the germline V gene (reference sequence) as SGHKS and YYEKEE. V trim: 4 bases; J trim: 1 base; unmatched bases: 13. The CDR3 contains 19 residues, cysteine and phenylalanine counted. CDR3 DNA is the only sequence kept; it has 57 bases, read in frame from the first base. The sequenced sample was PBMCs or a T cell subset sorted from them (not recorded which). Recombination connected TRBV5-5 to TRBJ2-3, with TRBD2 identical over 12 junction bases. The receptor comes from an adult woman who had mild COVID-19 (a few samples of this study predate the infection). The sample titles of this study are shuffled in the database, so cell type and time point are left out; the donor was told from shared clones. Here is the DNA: TGTGCCAGCAGCCAGCCTGGACTAGCGGGGACAACTGGCACAGATACGCAGTATTTT. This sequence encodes CASSQPGLAGTTGTDTQYF.